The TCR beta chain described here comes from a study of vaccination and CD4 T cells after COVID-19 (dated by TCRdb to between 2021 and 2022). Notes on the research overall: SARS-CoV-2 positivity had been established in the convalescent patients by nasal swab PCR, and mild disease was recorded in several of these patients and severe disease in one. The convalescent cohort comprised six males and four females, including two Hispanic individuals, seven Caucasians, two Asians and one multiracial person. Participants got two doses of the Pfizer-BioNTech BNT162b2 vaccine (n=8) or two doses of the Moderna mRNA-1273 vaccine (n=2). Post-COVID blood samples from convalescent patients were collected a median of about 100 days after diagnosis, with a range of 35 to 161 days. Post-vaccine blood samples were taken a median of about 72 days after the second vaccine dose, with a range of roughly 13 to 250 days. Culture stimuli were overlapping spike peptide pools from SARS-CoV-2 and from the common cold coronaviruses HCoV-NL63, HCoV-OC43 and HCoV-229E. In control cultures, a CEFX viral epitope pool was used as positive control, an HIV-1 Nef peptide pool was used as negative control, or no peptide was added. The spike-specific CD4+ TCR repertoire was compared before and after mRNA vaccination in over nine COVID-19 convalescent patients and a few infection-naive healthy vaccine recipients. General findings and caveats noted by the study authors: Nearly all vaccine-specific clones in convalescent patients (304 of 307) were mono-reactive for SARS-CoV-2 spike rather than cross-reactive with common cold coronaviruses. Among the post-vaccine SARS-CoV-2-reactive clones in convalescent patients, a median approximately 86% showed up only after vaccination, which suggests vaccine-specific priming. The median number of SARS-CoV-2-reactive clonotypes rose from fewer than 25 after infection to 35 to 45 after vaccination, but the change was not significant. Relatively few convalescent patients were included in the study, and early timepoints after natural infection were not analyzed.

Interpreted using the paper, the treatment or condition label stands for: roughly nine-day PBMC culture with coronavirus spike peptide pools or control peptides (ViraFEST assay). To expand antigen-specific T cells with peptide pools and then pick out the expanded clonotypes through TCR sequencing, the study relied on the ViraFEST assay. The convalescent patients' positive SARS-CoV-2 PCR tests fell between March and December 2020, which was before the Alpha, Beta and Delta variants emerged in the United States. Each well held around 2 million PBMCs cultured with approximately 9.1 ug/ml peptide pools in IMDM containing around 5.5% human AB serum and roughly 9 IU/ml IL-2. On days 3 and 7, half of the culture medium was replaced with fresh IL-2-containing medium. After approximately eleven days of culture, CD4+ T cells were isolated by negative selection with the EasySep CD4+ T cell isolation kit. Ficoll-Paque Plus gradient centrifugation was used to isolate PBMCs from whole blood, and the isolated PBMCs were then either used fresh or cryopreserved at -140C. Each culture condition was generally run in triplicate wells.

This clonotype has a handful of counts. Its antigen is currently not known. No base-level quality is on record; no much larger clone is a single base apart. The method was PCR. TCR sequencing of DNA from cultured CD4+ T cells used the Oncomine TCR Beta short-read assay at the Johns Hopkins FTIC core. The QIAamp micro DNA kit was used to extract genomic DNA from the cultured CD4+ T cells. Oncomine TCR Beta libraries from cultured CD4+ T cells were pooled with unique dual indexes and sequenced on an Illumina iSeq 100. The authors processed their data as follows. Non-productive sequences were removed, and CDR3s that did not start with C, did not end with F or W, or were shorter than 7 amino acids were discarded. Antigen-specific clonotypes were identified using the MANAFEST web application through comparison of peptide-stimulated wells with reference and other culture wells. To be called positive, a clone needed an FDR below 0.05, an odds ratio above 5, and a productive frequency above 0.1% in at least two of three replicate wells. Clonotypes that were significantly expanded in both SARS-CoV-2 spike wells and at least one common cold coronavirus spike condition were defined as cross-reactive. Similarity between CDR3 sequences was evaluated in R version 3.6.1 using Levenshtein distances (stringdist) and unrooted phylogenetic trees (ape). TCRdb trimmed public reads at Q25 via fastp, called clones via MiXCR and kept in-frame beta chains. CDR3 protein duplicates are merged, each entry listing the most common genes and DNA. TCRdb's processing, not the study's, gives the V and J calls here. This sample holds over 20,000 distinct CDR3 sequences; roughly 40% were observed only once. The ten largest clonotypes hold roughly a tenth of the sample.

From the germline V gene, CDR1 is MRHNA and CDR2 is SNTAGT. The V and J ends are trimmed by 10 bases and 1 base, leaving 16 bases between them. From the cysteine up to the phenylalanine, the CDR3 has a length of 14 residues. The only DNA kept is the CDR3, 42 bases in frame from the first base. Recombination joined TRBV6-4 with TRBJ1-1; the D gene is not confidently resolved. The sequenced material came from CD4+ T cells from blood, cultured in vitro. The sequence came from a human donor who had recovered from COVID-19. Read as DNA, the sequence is TGTGCCACCTCCCCGAGTGCAGCGAACACTGAAGCTTTCTTT. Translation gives CATSPSAANTEAFF.